What follows are 8 T cell receptor beta chains derived from one specimen sequenced in a study of human T cells and chemical hapten exposure. Before extraction, the whole blood was not fractionated, and total RNA was taken from it. Each CDR3 protein gets one entry after TCRdb re-called the 5' RACE reads with MiXCR. The sample contains under 150,000 distinct CDR3 sequences, around a fifth of which appear only once. All receptors derive from a human donor in good health.

In its sample, this clonotype was seen a few times. This CDR3 is CASSFGQDGSYNSPLHF. The CDR3 region has the DNA TGTGCCAGCAGTTTCGGGCAGGACGGCTCCTATAATTCACCCCTCCACTTT. V and J are TRBV28 and TRBJ1-6; D unresolved. The CDR3 runs 17 residues. The germline gives CDR1 MDHEN, CDR2 SYDVKM. V lost 3 bases to trimming and J lost 0 bases, with 12 bases between them.

This CDR3 reads CASSFRQIRDISGNTIYF. The CDR3 nucleotides are TGTGCCAGCAGTTTCAGACAGATCAGAGATATCTCTGGAAACACCATATATTTT. This rearrangement joins TRBV7-3 to TRBJ1-3, with D possibly matching TRBD1 (5 bases). CDR1 is SGHTA and CDR2 is FQGTGA in the germline V gene. CDR3 length: 18 amino acids. V dropped 6 bases and J dropped 0 bases, with 21 bases sitting between them.

The CDR3: CSARDLASGRGDTQYF. The CDR3 DNA is TGCAGTGCTAGAGATCTCGCTAGCGGGAGGGGGGATACGCAGTATTTT. The chain links TRBV20-1 to TRBJ2-3; the match to TRBD2 covers 12 bases. Germline trimming cut 0 bases from V and 6 bases from J; bases unmatched to any gene: 7. Germline CDR1 and CDR2: DFQATT and SNEGSKA (reference sequence). CDR3 length: 16 amino acids.

In its sample, this clonotype was seen many times. The chain joins TRBV6-2 or TRBV6-3 to TRBJ2-3; TRBD1 is a possible D gene (6 bases). In germline, CDR1 is MNHEY, CDR2 SVGEGT. The V end was cut by 4 bases, the J end by 3 bases, with 14 bases between. The CDR3 extends over 15 amino acids. As DNA, the CDR3 is TGTGCCAGCAGTTTCAGGGGACGCTGGACAGATACGCAGTATTTT. Translated: CASSFRGRWTDTQYF.

The V and J genes are TRBV9 and TRBJ2-7; D unresolved. This CDR3 is 16 amino acids long. Germline CDR1 SGDLS, CDR2 YYNGEE. V shed 3 bases and J shed 2 bases, with 18 bases lying between them. CDR3 loop: CASSEEIRAPPYEQYF. The CDR3 DNA sequence: TGTGCCAGCAGCGAAGAAATAAGAGCTCCTCCCTACGAGCAGTACTTC.

The chain couples TRBV12-3 or TRBV12-4 to TRBJ2-7; TRBD1 or TRBD2 may be the D gene (5 bases each). Trimming removed 7 bases from V and 6 bases from J, with 13 bases in between. The CDR3 runs 12 residues. CDR3 DNA sequence: TGTGCCAGCACCACGGGACCAGGCGAGCAGTACTTC. This gives the protein CASTTGPGEQYF.

This clonotype was observed once. The V and J genes are TRBV29-1 and TRBJ2-1; 13 bases are shared with TRBD2. The CDR3 runs 13 residues. Per germline, CDR1 SQVTM and CDR2 ANQGSEA. J lost 12 bases, V lost 6 bases, and 8 bases had no gene match. The CDR3: CSVQLAGGRRQFF. The CDR3 DNA reads as TGCAGCGTGCAACTAGCGGGAGGGCGGAGGCAGTTCTTC.

This clonotype was counted between two and nine times. This chain joins TRBV20-1 and TRBJ1-2, with D possibly matching TRBD1 (5 bases). V lost 3 bases and J lost 6, with 17 bases in between. Germline V CDR1 and CDR2: DFQATT, SNEGSKA (reference sequence). The CDR3 sequence is 14 residues long. The chain's CDR3 is CSASLKGLSDGYTF. The CDR3 DNA sequence: TGCAGTGCTAGCCTTAAGGGGCTTTCCGATGGCTACACCTTC.